This T cell receptor beta chain was obtained from a study of blood T cell repertoires in COVID-19. In the study overall: COVID-19 samples from acute and convalescent phases originated in the United States, Italy and Spain. Sources were T cells, B-cell-depleted T cells, or PBMCs; the material itself was cDNA or gDNA.

The table came from immunoSEQ multiplex PCR; TCRdb's copy has only in-frame clones and leaves some out. The sample holds around 200,000 clones, roughly 80% seen once. This clone has more than one count but fewer than ten. The CDR3 spans 13 residues. Trimming took 3 bases from V and 7 from J; bases not matched to a gene: 6. CDR1 SGHTA and CDR2 FQGTGA come from the germline V gene. What was sequenced was peripheral blood. The sequence was obtained from a man in his fifties who had recovered from COVID-19. The chain joins TRBV7-3 to TRBJ2-7; the match to TRBD2 covers 7 bases. Here the CDR3 DNA reads TGTGCCAGCAGCTTGGGCGGGAGAGGGGAGCAGTACTTC. It codes for CASSLGGRGEQYF. Variable domain in full (rest from reference TRBV7-3 and TRBJ2-7): GAGVSQTPSNKVTEKGKYVELRCDPISGHTALYWYRQSLGQGPEFLIYFQGTGAADDSGLPNDRFFAVRPEGSVSTLKIQRTERGDSAVYLCASSLGGRGEQYFGPGTRLTVT.